One T cell receptor (beta chain) is described in this entry. TCRdb's copy holds only in-frame clones and misses some; the assay was immunoSEQ multiplex PCR. The sample has roughly 130,000 clones, 90% seen once. The sample belongs to a study of blood T cell repertoires in COVID-19. The TCR sequence derives from a man aged 55 to 70 with COVID-19, enrolled during active disease. Material for sequencing was peripheral blood.

Here the CDR3 DNA reads TGTGCCAGCAGCCAGACTAGCGGGAACCTCGAGCAGTACTTC. Its protein is CASSQTSGNLEQYF. V gene TRBV7-9 combines with J gene TRBJ2-7, with 11 bases fitting TRBD2. The CDR3 has 14 amino acids. Germline V lookup: CDR1 SEHNR, CDR2 FQNEAQ (reference sequence). With V trimmed by 5 bases and J by 6 bases, 6 bases remained unmatched.